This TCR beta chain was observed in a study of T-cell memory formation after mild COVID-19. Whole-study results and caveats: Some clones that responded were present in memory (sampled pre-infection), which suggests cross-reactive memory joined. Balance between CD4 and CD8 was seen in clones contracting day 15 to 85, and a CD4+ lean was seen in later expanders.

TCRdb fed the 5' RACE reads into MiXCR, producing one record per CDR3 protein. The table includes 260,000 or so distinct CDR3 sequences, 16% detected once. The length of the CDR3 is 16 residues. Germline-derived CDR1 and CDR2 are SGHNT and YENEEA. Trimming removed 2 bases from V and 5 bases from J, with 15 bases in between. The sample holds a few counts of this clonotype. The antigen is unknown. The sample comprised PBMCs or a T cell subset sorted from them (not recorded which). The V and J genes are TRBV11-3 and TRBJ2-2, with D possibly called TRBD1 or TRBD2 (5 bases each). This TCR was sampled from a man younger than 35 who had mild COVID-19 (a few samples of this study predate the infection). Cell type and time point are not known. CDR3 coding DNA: TGTGCCAGCAGCTTATTATCAGGGACGGGAACCGGGGAGCTGTTTTTT. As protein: CASSLLSGTGTGELFF.